The 10 T cell receptor beta chains reported below all come from one sample, sequenced in a study of shared clonotypes between healthy human individuals (dated by TCRdb to 2020 to 2022). The library was obtained by the immunoSEQ multiplex PCR assay. TCRdb holds this immuneACCESS table with in-frame rearrangements only. Some clones are missing; in checked studies, unresolved V genes explain under half, and the rest has no known cause. The sample yields millions of clones; more than 80% were counted once. 0.39% of the sample is held by the ten biggest clonotypes. The specimen was naive CD4+ T cells from PBMCs. In light of the paper, this sample's cell subset or site label describes: CD45RA+ positively selected. All receptors derive from a man between 18 and 35 years old in good health. Some clones in this sample may be carry-over from other donors' samples.

This chain joins TRBV5-4 and TRBJ2-7; 9 bases line up with TRBD1. The V segment lost 4 bases and the J segment 7 bases; nucleotides outside the gene matches: 6. The germline gives CDR1 SGHNT, CDR2 YYREEE (reference sequence). The CDR3 is made up of 13 amino acids. For the CDR3, the DNA is TGTGCCAGCAGCGATACAGGGGGCTATGAGCAGTACTTC. Translating it yields CASSDTGGYEQYF.

As regards this clone: The same CDR3 also results from other DNA sequences found in this sample. The chain is built from TRBV15 and TRBJ2-7; D may correspond to TRBD1 or TRBD2 (6 bases each). The CDR3 has 13 residues. V lost 5 bases and J 4 bases, leaving 12 bases between the germline ends. Looked up from germline, CDR1 is LNHNV and CDR2 is YYDKDF (reference sequence). Written as DNA, the CDR3 is TGTGCCACCAGCCGAGGGGGGCCGTACGAGCAGTACTTC. Translated: CATSRGGPYEQYF.

This clone appeared a single time. The rearrangement uses TRBV9 and TRBJ2-7; 9 nucleotides line up with TRBD1. Trimming removed 3 bases from V and 7 bases from J; junction bases left unmatched: 8. CDR3 size: 14 residues. The germline CDR1 and CDR2 sequences are SGDLS and YYNGEE. The CDR3 loop is CASSAQDRGREQYF. CDR3 coding DNA: TGTGCCAGCAGCGCGCAAGACAGGGGGAGGGAGCAGTACTTC.

V and J are TRBV5-1 and TRBJ1-5; 7 bases align to TRBD1. The CDR3 has 14 amino acids. CDR1 is SGHRS, CDR2 YFSETQ, per germline. V trimming: 4 bases; J trimming: 6 bases; junction bases outside the gene matches: 7. For the CDR3, the DNA is TGCGCCAGCAGCCCCGGGACAGCCTCTCAGCCCCAGCATTTT. Protein product: CASSPGTASQPQHF.

The CDR3 loop is CASSDSAHYNEQFF. The CDR3 DNA reads as TGTGCCAGCAGTGATTCGGCCCACTACAATGAGCAGTTCTTC. The chain joins TRBV2 to TRBJ2-1; D uncertain. V was pared by 3 bases and J by 3 bases, with 9 bases between. This CDR3 spans 14 amino acids. Germline CDR1 and CDR2: SNHLY and FYNNEI.

The rearrangement uses TRBV5-1 and TRBJ1-1; tentative D call: TRBD1 (6 bases). Germline V gene lookup returns CDR1 SGHRS and CDR2 YFSETQ. Trimming took off 4 bases at V and 4 bases at J, with 20 bases between the two ends. The CDR3 totals 16 residues. The CDR3 protein is CASSPSVGGRGTEAFF. CDR3 bases: TGCGCCAGCAGCCCATCCGTCGGGGGGCGCGGCACTGAAGCTTTCTTT.

The chain joins TRBV7-2 to TRBJ1-1, with D possibly matching TRBD1 (6 bases). V was clipped by 1 base and J by 5 bases, with 11 bases between them. Germline lookup yields CDR1 SGHTA and CDR2 FQGNSA. The CDR3 has 14 residues. The DNA of the CDR3 is TGTGCCAGCAGCTTAGAACCGAGGGGGACTGAAGCTTTCTTT. This codes for CASSLEPRGTEAFF.

This sequence joins TRBV5-1 and TRBJ2-5, with TRBD1 identical over 11 bases. Per the germline V gene, CDR1 is SGHRS and CDR2 is YFSETQ. Unmatched junction bases numbered 9, after V lost 4 bases and J lost 4 bases. The CDR3 runs to 16 residues. CDR3 in amino acids: CASSPLDRGLVETQYF. DNA for the CDR3: TGCGCCAGCAGCCCCCTGGACAGGGGGCTAGTAGAGACCCAGTACTTC.

As regards this clone: This same CDR3 is encoded by further DNA sequences in the sample. The rearrangement joins TRBV5-1 to TRBJ1-4; D might be TRBD1 (5 bases). Trimming took off 2 bases at V and 5 bases at J, with 13 bases between the two ends. The germline V gene encodes CDR1 SGHRS and CDR2 YFSETQ. The CDR3 extends over 15 amino acids. The CDR3 sequence is CASSLEGRKNEKLFF. The DNA of the CDR3 is TGCGCCAGCAGCTTAGAGGGACGGAAGAATGAAAAACTGTTTTTT.

The chain recombines TRBV7-9 with TRBJ1-2; a weak D match, TRBD1 (6 bases). V was pared by 1 base and J by 8 bases, with 8 bases between. The CDR3 extends over 12 amino acids. In germline, CDR1 is SEHNR, CDR2 FQNEAQ (reference sequence). CDR3 DNA: TGTGCCAGCAGCTTAGGGGACAACGGCTACACCTTC. Its protein product is CASSLGDNGYTF.